Described below is a single T cell receptor (beta chain) sequence and its context. Germline V gene sequence: CDR1 LNHNV, CDR2 YYDKDF (reference sequence). This CDR3 is built from 13 residues. Trimming cost V 5 bases and J 5 bases, with 13 bases left between them. The data were taken from a study of blood T cell repertoires in COVID-19. For the study at large: Acute and convalescent COVID-19 specimens originated in the United States, Italy and Spain.

In the original processing: Amplification with reference gene primers provided the estimates of nucleated cell counts. Assay used: immunoSEQ multiplex PCR; TCRdb lists only in-frame clones, some missing. V and J calls plus clone size are reproduced from that table; the DNA served to infer D and trimming. The table has approximately 240,000 clones, approximately 83% seen once. Recruits, aged roughly 18 to 89 years, lived in roughly 22 US areas. This TCR came from a woman between 40 and 55 years old with acute COVID-19. Material: PBMCs or T cells enriched from blood (not recorded which). This chain connects TRBV15 to TRBJ2-7, with no clear D. For the CDR3, the DNA is TGTGCCACCAGCCCAAAAGACAATAACGAGCAGTACTTC. As protein: CATSPKDNNEQYF. Complete variable domain (other parts from reference TRBV15 and TRBJ2-7): DAMVIQNPRYQVTQFGKPVTLSCSQTLNHNVMYWYQQKSSQAPKLLFHYYDKDFNNEADTPDNFQSRRPNTSFCFLDIRSPGLGDTAMYLCATSPKDNNEQYFGPGTRLTVT.